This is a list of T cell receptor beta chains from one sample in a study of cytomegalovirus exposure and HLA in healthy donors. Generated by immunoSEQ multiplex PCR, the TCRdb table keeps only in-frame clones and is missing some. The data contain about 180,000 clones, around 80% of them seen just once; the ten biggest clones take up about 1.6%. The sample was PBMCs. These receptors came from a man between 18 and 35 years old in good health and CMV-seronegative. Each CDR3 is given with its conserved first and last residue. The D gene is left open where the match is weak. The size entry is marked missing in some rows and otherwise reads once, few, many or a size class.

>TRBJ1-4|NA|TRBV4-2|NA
TGTGCCAGCAGCCAAGGAGTGAGCGGATTCGAAAAACTGTTTTTT
CASSQGVSGFEKLFF
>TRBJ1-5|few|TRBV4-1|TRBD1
TGCGCCAGCAGCCAAACTCCGGGACAGGGGAGCAATCAGCCCCAGCATTTT
CASSQTPGQGSNQPQHF
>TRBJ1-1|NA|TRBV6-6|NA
TGTGCCAGCAGTTACTTGCGAGGAATGGCGAACACTGAAGCTTTCTTT
CASSYLRGMANTEAFF
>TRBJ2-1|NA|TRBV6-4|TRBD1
TGTGCCAGCAGTGACGGACAGGTCAATGAGCAGTTCTTC
CASSDGQVNEQFF
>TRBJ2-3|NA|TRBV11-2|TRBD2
TGTGCCAGCAGTTTAAGAACGACTAGCGGCACAGATACGCAGTATTTT
CASSLRTTSGTDTQYF
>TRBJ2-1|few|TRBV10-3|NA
TGTGCCATCGCCGAGGCGGAGGGGGGGCCAGTAGAGCAGTTCTTC
CAIAEAEGGPVEQFF
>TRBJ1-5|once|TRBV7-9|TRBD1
TGTTCCAGCAGCCGGACAGGGGGATATAGCAATCAGCCCCAGCATTTT
CSSSRTGGYSNQPQHF
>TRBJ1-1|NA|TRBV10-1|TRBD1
TGCGCCAGCACCGAGACAGGGGGCACTGAAGCTTTCTTT
CASTETGGTEAFF
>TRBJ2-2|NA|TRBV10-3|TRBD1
TGTGCCATCAGTGAGGGGACAGGGGGCACCGACGGGGAGCTGTTTTTT
CAISEGTGGTDGELFF
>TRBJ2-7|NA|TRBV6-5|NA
TGTGCCAGCAGTTCCTTCGACAGCTACGAGCAGTACTTC
CASSSFDSYEQYF
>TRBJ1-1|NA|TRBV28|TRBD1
TGTGCCACTGGGGGCAGGGGGGTTGGAGCTTTCTTT
CATGGRGVGAFF
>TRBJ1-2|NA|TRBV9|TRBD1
TGTGCCAGCAGCGGGACAGGGAACTATGGCTACACCTTC
CASSGTGNYGYTF
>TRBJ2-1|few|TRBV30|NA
TGTGCCTGGAGTGTAGACTTAAAAAGGAATGAGCAGTTCTTC
CAWSVDLKRNEQFF
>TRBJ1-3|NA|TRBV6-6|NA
TGTGCCAGCAGTCTAGACAGGATCTCTGGAAACACCATATATTTT
CASSLDRISGNTIYF
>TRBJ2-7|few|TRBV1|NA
TGCACCAGCAGCTCAGGGCGGCGGGGGGTCGACAGCTCCTACGAGCAGTACTTC
CTSSSGRRGVDSSYEQYF
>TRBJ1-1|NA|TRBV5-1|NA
TGCGCCAGCAGCTTGGAAGGGGGAGGGACTGCTGAAGCTTTCTTT
CASSLEGGGTAEAFF
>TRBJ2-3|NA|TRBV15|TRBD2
TGTGCCACCAGCAGAGGGGGGGGGTGGGATACGCAGTATTTT
CATSRGGGWDTQYF
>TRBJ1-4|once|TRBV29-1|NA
TGCAGCGTCCAGTTGAGGCTCGCTAATGAAAAACTGTTTTTT
CSVQLRLANEKLFF
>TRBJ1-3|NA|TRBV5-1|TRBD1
TGCGCCAGCAGCTTTTGGACAGGGGCTGGAAACACCATATATTTT
CASSFWTGAGNTIYF
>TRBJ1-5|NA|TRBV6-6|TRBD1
TGTGCCAGCAGTTACTGGGGACAGGGAAGCAATCAGCCCCAGCATTTT
CASSYWGQGSNQPQHF
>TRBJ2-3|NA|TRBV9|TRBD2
TGTGCCAGCAGCGTAGGCGCGGGGGAGACAGATACGCAGTATTTT
CASSVGAGETDTQYF
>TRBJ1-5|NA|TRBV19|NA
TGTGCCAGTAGTATAGATCGGCGGGGCTCAGGGCAGCATTTT
CASSIDRRGSGQHF
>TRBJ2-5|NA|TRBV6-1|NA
TGTGCCAGCAGTGAAGTTCCGGGTTCGATAGGTCAAGAGACCCAGTACTTC
CASSEVPGSIGQETQYF
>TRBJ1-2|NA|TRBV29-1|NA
TGCAGCGTTGAAGGTCGAGGCAGCGATATTAACTATGGCTACACCTTC
CSVEGRGSDINYGYTF
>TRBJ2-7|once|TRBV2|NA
TGTGCCAGCAGTGAACAAGCGTTGAATTCCTACGAGCAGTACTTC
CASSEQALNSYEQYF
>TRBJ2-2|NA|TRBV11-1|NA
TGTGCCAGCAGCTTAGCGGGGGGGCCGAACACCGGGGAGCTGTTTTTT
CASSLAGGPNTGELFF
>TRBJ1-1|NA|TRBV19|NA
TGTGCCAGTAGTACCAGAGGTTACACTGAAGCTTTCTTT
CASSTRGYTEAFF
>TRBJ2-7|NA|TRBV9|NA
TGTGCCAGCAGCGTAGGGGACTGGGACTCCTACGAGCAGTACTTC
CASSVGDWDSYEQYF
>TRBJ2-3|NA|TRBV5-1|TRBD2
TGCGCCAGCAGCATAGGACTAGCGGGGGTCGCGGCAGATACGCAGTATTTT
CASSIGLAGVAADTQYF
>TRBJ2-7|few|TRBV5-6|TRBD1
TGTGCCAGCAGGTTTACCGGGACAGGATCCTACGAGCAGTACTTC
CASRFTGTGSYEQYF
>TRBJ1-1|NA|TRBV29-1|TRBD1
TGCAGCGTTGCGACAGGGGGGTGGAACACTGAAGCTTTCTTT
CSVATGGWNTEAFF
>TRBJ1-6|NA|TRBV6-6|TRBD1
TGTGCCAGCAGTTACCGGGACAGTAGGAATTCACCCCTCCACTTT
CASSYRDSRNSPLHF
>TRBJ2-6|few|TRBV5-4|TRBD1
TGTGCCAGCAGCCGTGGGACAGGAGGCGCTGGGGCCAACGTCCTGACTTTC
CASSRGTGGAGANVLTF
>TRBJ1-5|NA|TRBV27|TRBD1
TGTGCCAGCAGTGACCCGGGACAGGGGTTTGGTCAGCCCCAGCATTTT
CASSDPGQGFGQPQHF
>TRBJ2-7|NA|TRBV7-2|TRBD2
TGTGCCAGCAGCTTAGGAGTAGCGGGAGGACCTTTGGAGCAGTACTTC
CASSLGVAGGPLEQYF
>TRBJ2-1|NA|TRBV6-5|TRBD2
TGTGCCAGCAGGCGTGGGGGGGCCTACAATGAGCAGTTCTTC
CASRRGGAYNEQFF
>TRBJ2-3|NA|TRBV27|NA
TGTGCCAGCAGTCCTGGGACAAACACAGATACGCAGTATTTT
CASSPGTNTDTQYF
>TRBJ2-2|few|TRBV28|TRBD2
TGTGCCAGCAGTTCCCCGACTAGCGGAAACACCGGGGAGCTGTTTTTT
CASSSPTSGNTGELFF
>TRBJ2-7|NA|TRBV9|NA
TGTGCCAGCAGCGTAGGGACTACCTATACCTACGAGCAGTACTTC
CASSVGTTYTYEQYF
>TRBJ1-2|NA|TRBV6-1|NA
TGTGCCAGCAGACAGGAGCTTGGCTACACCTTC
CASRQELGYTF
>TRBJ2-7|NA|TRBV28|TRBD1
TGTGCCAGCAGCACCGGGACAGGGGCCCTCCACGAGCAGTACTTC
CASSTGTGALHEQYF
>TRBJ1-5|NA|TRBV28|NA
TGTGCCAGCAGTTTCAGGGAGGCGCAGCCCCAGCATTTT
CASSFREAQPQHF
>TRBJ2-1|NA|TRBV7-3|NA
TGTGCCAGCAGCGGCCAGGGGTTGAATGAGCAGTTCTTC
CASSGQGLNEQFF
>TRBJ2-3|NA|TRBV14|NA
TGTGCCAGCAGCTATCGACAGACTAGCACAGATACGCAGTATTTT
CASSYRQTSTDTQYF
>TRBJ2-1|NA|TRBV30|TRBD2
TGTGCCTGGAGTTTGGCGGGAGTCATAGATGAGCAGTTCTTC
CAWSLAGVIDEQFF
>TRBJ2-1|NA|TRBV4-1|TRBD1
TGCGCCAGCAGCCAAGTGGGGACAGGGGGTCGAGATGAGCAGTTCTTC
CASSQVGTGGRDEQFF